Described below is a single TCR beta chain sequence and its context. Researchers ran immunoSEQ v3.0 at survey level. Using immunoSEQ multiplex PCR, the repertoire was profiled, and TCRdb retains in-frame clones only, with some absent. The sample yields about 20,000 clones, around 80% seen once. The sample comes from a study of long-term antiretroviral therapy in people with HIV. Each HIV participant was treated in the United States. The clonotype was recovered from a woman aged 30 to 39 with HIV. Sequencing used unsorted PBMCs, obtained 2.9 years after starting antiretroviral therapy.

CDR3 DNA: TGCGCCAGCAGGTCGACAGGGGGCCAAGAGACCCAGTACTTC. This sequence encodes CASRSTGGQETQYF. V usage is TRBV5-1 and J usage is TRBJ2-5, with TRBD1 matching 9 bases. J gave up 1 base and V 5 bases, and 3 bases lay outside the gene matches. The germline CDR1 and CDR2 sequences are SGHRS and YFSETQ. The CDR3 length is 14 residues.